The present entry profiles one T cell receptor beta chain with its context. The data are from a study of control samples from healthy donors and cancer patients. TCRdb keeps only in-frame clones here, not all; method: immunoSEQ multiplex PCR. This sample carries under 200,000 clones, approximately 94% of them seen once, and the ten largest clones take 8.5%. The sample consisted of blood. The origin of this receptor is a woman aged 40-49 years in good health.

Here the CDR3 reads CATSDVTSGRAGELFF. CDR3 in DNA: TGTGCCACCAGTGATGTAACTAGCGGGAGGGCTGGGGAGCTGTTTTTT. This chain joins TRBV24-1 and TRBJ2-2, with 13 bases matching TRBD2. The germline gives CDR1 KGHDR, CDR2 SFDVKD. V trimming: 3 bases; J trimming: 8 bases; junction bases outside the gene matches: 5. There are 16 residues in the CDR3.